These 25 T cell receptor beta chains came from one sample sequenced in a study of siplizumab effects on memory and regulatory T cells. Measured with immunoSEQ multiplex PCR; TCRdb has only the in-frame clones, and not every one. The data contain about 68,000 clones, 90% to 95% of them singletons. Material for sequencing was CD8+ T cells sorted from blood. These receptors came from a human donor in good health.

V is TRBV4-2 and J is TRBJ2-1; the D call may be TRBD1 or TRBD2 (5 bases each). The CDR3 sequence is 13 residues long. Trimming took 5 bases from V and 6 from J, leaving 11 bases between them. Germline V lookup: CDR1 LGHNA, CDR2 YNFKEQ. The CDR3 nucleotides read TGTGCCAGCAGCTTCTCAGGGAGCAATGAGCAGTTCTTC. Translation gives CASSFSGSNEQFF.

The V call is TRBV27, the J call TRBJ2-3, with D uncertain. Germline lookup yields CDR1 MNHEY and CDR2 SMNVEV (reference sequence). This CDR3 contains 13 residues. Deletions cut 7 bases from V and 1 base from J, with 9 bases between. CDR3 protein: CASTLTGTDTQYF. The DNA for the CDR3 is TGTGCCAGCACCCTTACAGGCACAGATACGCAGTATTTT.

V usage is TRBV6-5 and J usage is TRBJ2-1; no firm D call. The CDR3 runs 13 residues. V dropped 0 bases and J dropped 2 bases, with 2 bases sitting between them. Germline-derived CDR1 and CDR2 are MNHEY and SVGAGI. The CDR3 DNA sequence: TGTGCCAGCAGTTACTCGACCTACAATGAGCAGTTCTTC. Its protein is CASSYSTYNEQFF.

With regard to this clone: At the DNA level, this CDR3 is encoded by other sequences in the same sample as well. The rearrangement uses TRBV7-9 and TRBJ2-7; 9 nucleotides align to TRBD1. Trimming removed 4 bases from V and 3 bases from J; junction bases left unmatched: 4. Per the germline V gene, CDR1 is SEHNR and CDR2 is FQNEAQ (reference sequence). This CDR3 contains 14 residues. CDR3 sequence: CASSSGTGSYEQYF. The CDR3, as DNA: TGTGCCAGCAGCTCCGGGACAGGGAGCTACGAGCAGTACTTC. The complete variable domain, with remaining parts taken from reference TRBV7-9 and TRBJ2-7, reads DTGVSQNPRHKITKRGQNVTFRCDPISEHNRLYWYRQTLGQGPEFLTYFQNEAQLEKSRLLSDRFSAERPKGSFSTLEIQRTEQGDSAMYLCASSSGTGSYEQYFGPGTRLTVT.

The gene calls are TRBV27 and TRBJ2-7; D gene uncertain. Germline CDR1 MNHEY, CDR2 SMNVEV (reference sequence). Trimming stripped 6 bases from V and 2 bases from J, with 8 bases between. The CDR3 covers 12 residues. CDR3 sequence (DNA): TGTGCCAGCAGCGACGGTCCCTACGAGCAGTACTTC. Protein sequence: CASSDGPYEQYF.

The genes are TRBV19 and TRBJ1-1; 10 bases line up with TRBD1. Germline V CDR1 and CDR2: LNHDA, SQIVND (reference sequence). The CDR3 loop spans 16 amino acids. V was pared by 0 bases and J by 3 bases, with 4 bases of the junction left unmatched. Here the CDR3 DNA reads TGTGCCAGTAGTATAGATTGGGGACAGGGGCACACTGAAGCTTTCTTT. Its translation is CASSIDWGQGHTEAFF.

The chain uses TRBV4-1 and TRBJ1-1, with D perhaps matching TRBD1 (6 bases). V gave up 3 bases and J gave up 0 bases, with 14 bases separating them. Germline V lookup: CDR1 MGHRA, CDR2 YSYEKL. The CDR3 has 16 amino acids. The CDR3 DNA follows: TGCGCCAGCAGCCAGCAACACAGGGTCGTGAACACTGAAGCTTTCTTT. This sequence encodes CASSQQHRVVNTEAFF.

CDR3 in DNA: TGTGCCAGCAGCCTGGTAGCGGGGTCAGATACGCAGTATTTT. Its translation is CASSLVAGSDTQYF. The chain recombines TRBV7-2 with TRBJ2-3, with TRBD2 matching 8 bases. V trimming: 5 bases; J trimming: 4 bases; junction bases outside the gene matches: 5. This CDR3 region has 14 residues. CDR1 is SGHTA and CDR2 is FQGNSA in the germline V gene.

The genes are TRBV7-6 and TRBJ2-7; D remains ambiguous. This CDR3 spans 14 amino acids. CDR1 and CDR2 (germline): SGHVS, FNYEAQ. V lost 1 base, J lost 3 bases, and 10 bases lay in between. This CDR3 reads CASSLGHGVYEQYF. The CDR3 DNA reads TGTGCCAGCAGCTTAGGTCATGGGGTCTACGAGCAGTACTTC.

The chain recombines TRBV6-6 with TRBJ1-1; no clear D. The CDR3 is made up of 15 amino acids. V dropped 4 bases and J dropped 5 bases, with 17 bases sitting between them. CDR1 is MNHNY, CDR2 SVGAGI, per germline (reference sequence). This CDR3 reads CASSFHASGVTEAFF. CDR3 nucleotide sequence: TGTGCCAGCAGTTTCCACGCTTCCGGAGTTACTGAAGCTTTCTTT.

The gene calls are TRBV7-9 and TRBJ2-1; 7 nucleotides line up with TRBD2. The CDR3 has 15 amino acids. V dropped 0 bases and J dropped 2; count of bases not matched to a gene: 1. Germline V lookup: CDR1 SEHNR, CDR2 FQNEAQ (reference sequence). The DNA of the CDR3 is TGTGCCAGCAGCTTAGCCGGGACTACCTACAATGAGCAGTTCTTC. Residues: CASSLAGTTYNEQFF.

This clone was recorded only once. This sequence joins TRBV25-1 and TRBJ2-4; D assignment may be TRBD1 or TRBD2 (6 bases each). Germline assignment: CDR1 MGHDK and CDR2 SYGVNS. CDR3 size: 16 residues. V was shortened by 1 base and J by 1 base, with 11 bases between the two germline ends. CDR3 sequence reads: CASSESEGGAKNIQYF. In DNA form, the CDR3 reads TGTGCCAGCAGTGAATCTGAGGGGGGTGCCAAAAACATTCAGTACTTC.

Only one count was recorded for this clone. The CDR3 region is CASSSPGSYEQYF. The CDR3 nucleotides read TGTGCCAGCAGCTCGCCAGGGTCCTACGAGCAGTACTTC. V is TRBV11-2 and J is TRBJ2-7; TRBD1 is a possible D gene (5 bases). The ends were cut back, 4 bases at V and 1 base at J, with 8 bases in the middle. Germline V gene sequence: CDR1 SGHAT, CDR2 FQNNGV. The CDR3 is 13 residues long.

The rearrangement uses TRBV9 and TRBJ1-4; D uncertain. The CDR3 sequence is 15 residues long. Germline V gene sequence: CDR1 SGDLS, CDR2 YYNGEE. The V end was cut by 4 bases, the J end by 6 bases, with 16 bases between. The CDR3 reads CASSSGGRLDEKLFF. CDR3 in DNA: TGTGCCAGCAGCTCTGGTGGCCGGCTCGATGAAAAACTGTTTTTT.

The chain carries TRBV6-4 and TRBJ1-5; maybe TRBD1 (5 bases). V dropped 0 bases and J dropped 6 bases, with 9 bases sitting between them. CDR1 and CDR2 from the germline V gene are MRHNA and SNTAGT. There are 14 residues in the CDR3. CDR3 amino acids: CASSDSIGGQPQHF. The CDR3 DNA follows: TGTGCCAGCAGTGACTCGATCGGGGGTCAGCCCCAGCATTTT.

The chain links TRBV18 to TRBJ2-7; D gene ambiguous. From germline, CDR1 is KGHSH and CDR2 LQKENI. The CDR3 sequence is 14 residues long. Trimming removed 6 bases at V and 4 bases at J, with 16 bases between. CDR3: CASSADTLGYEQYF. The DNA of the CDR3 is TGTGCCAGCTCCGCCGACACCCTAGGGTACGAGCAGTACTTC.

CDR3 DNA: TGTGCCAGCAGCAAAGAAGTCACAACTCACTCCTACGAGCAGTACTTC. Translation: CASSKEVTTHSYEQYF. This rearrangement joins TRBV21-1 to TRBJ2-7. TRBV21-1 is given as a pseudogene. The CDR3 has 16 amino acids.

The chain is built from TRBV6-5 and TRBJ2-7; D possibly corresponds to TRBD2 (6 bases). Per the germline V gene, CDR1 is MNHEY and CDR2 is SVGAGI. This CDR3 is built from 14 residues. The V and J ends lost 5 bases and 2 bases respectively, with 13 bases between them. The CDR3 loop is CASSPLGGPYEQYF. CDR3 bases: TGTGCCAGCAGTCCCCTGGGGGGACCCTACGAGCAGTACTTC.

The V call is TRBV9, the J call TRBJ2-3; TRBD2 matches at 14 bases. CDR3 size: 17 residues. Unmatched junction bases numbered 4, after V lost 4 bases and J lost 0 bases. Germline CDR1 and CDR2: SGDLS and YYNGEE. Written as DNA, the CDR3 is TGTGCCAGCAGCCCCAGACTAGCGGGGGGGAGCACAGATACGCAGTATTTT. This encodes CASSPRLAGGSTDTQYF.

This chain joins TRBV4-2 and TRBJ2-7; 8 bases fit TRBD2. The junction had 8 bases not matched to a gene; V was cut back by 3 bases and J by 4 bases. The CDR3 sequence is 15 residues long. The germline CDR1 and CDR2 sequences are LGHNA and YNFKEQ. The CDR3 sequence: CASSHPSGGQYEQYF. The CDR3, as DNA: TGTGCCAGCAGCCACCCCTCGGGGGGGCAGTACGAGCAGTACTTC.

The genes are TRBV4-1 and TRBJ1-1; D is possibly TRBD1 (5 bases). V was trimmed by 3 bases and J by 8 bases, leaving 13 bases between them. Germline-derived CDR1 and CDR2 are MGHRA and YSYEKL. There are 13 residues in the CDR3. For the CDR3, the DNA is TGCGCCAGCAGCCACGCCATGGGGACCGAAGCTTTCTTT. Translation: CASSHAMGTEAFF.

This chain connects TRBV28 to TRBJ2-7, with D maybe TRBD2 (7 bases). The length of the CDR3 is 14 residues. Trimming removed 5 bases at V and 0 bases at J, with 11 bases between. Germline lookup yields CDR1 MDHEN and CDR2 SYDVKM. CDR3 sequence reads: CASSGRGASYEQYF. For the CDR3, the DNA is TGTGCCAGCAGTGGGAGGGGGGCCTCCTACGAGCAGTACTTC.

V is TRBV19 and J is TRBJ1-2, with a tentative D call TRBD1 (6 bases). The V end lost 11 bases, the J end lost 8 bases, and 21 bases lay between the germline ends. Germline CDR1 and CDR2: LNHDA and SQIVND (reference sequence). This CDR3 contains 13 residues. In nucleotides, the CDR3 is TGTGCCTATATCAGACAGGTGGTCTGGGGCTACACCTTC. This translates into CAYIRQVVWGYTF.

This chain links TRBV9 with TRBJ2-7; 10 nucleotides line up with TRBD1. V lost 0 bases to trimming and J lost 4 bases; unmatched junction nucleotides: 1. The CDR3 runs 14 residues. CDR1 SGDLS and CDR2 YYNGEE come from the germline V gene. This chain's CDR3 is CASSVAGQGYEQYF. CDR3 bases: TGTGCCAGCAGCGTAGCGGGACAGGGGTACGAGCAGTACTTC.

The chain employs TRBV15 and TRBJ1-1; no reliable D call. This CDR3 spans 14 amino acids. V lost 1 base and J lost 3, with 9 bases in between. The germline V gene has CDR1 LNHNV and CDR2 YYDKDF (reference sequence). The CDR3 DNA reads TGTGCCACCAGCAGAGGCGCCGGAGACACTGAAGCTTTCTTT. Protein: CATSRGAGDTEAFF.